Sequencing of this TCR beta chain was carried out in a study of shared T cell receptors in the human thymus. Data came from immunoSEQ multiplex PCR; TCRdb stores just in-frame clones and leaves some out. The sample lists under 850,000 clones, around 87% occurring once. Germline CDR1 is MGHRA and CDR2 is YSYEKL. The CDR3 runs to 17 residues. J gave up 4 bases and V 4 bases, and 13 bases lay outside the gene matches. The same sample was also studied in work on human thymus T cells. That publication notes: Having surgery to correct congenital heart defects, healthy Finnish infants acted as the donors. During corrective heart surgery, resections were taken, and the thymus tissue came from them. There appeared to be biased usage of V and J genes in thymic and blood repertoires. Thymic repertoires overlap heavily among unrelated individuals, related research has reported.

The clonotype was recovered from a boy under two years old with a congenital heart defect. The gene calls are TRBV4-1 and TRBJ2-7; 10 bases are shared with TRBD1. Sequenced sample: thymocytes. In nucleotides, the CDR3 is TGCGCCAGCAGCCCGAACCACTCTGAGGGACAGGGGTACGAGCAGTACTTC. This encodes CASSPNHSEGQGYEQYF.